This TCR beta chain derives from a study of control samples from healthy donors and cancer patients. The CDR3 length is 15 residues. V lost 5 bases and J lost 4; bases outside the gene matches: 6. Germline loops: CDR1 PRHDT, CDR2 FYEKMQ (reference sequence). The data were produced by immunoSEQ multiplex PCR, yet TCRdb's version contains in-frame clones alone and is incomplete. The sample shows about 120,000 clones, over 90% of them seen only once. The origin of this receptor is a man aged 25-45 years in good health. The V gene is TRBV13, the J gene TRBJ2-5, with 11 nucleotides matching TRBD2. The sequencing sample was made of blood. In nucleotides, the CDR3 is TGTGCCAGCAGCCCCCCTCTAGCGGGGGGAGAGACCCAGTACTTC. It translates to CASSPPLAGGETQYF.